This TCR beta chain was sequenced for a study of T-cell memory formation after mild COVID-19. Background on the study: The two donors had largely donor-specific TCR clusters.

Germline V gene data show CDR1 as MGHRA and CDR2 as YSYEKL. Trimming took off 2 bases at V and 6 bases at J, with 10 bases between the two ends. The CDR3 totals 13 residues. 5'RACE, which relied on constant-segment primers, yielded TCR alpha and TCR beta cDNA libraries carrying sample barcodes and UMIs. TCRdb independently ran MiXCR on the 5' RACE reads; one entry per CDR3 protein. The table lists about 350,000 distinct CDR3 sequences, 20% to 25% of them singletons. The sequence was obtained from a young man who had mild COVID-19 (a few samples of this study predate the infection). Cell type and time point are not known. This rearrangement joins TRBV4-1 to TRBJ1-2; a weak D match, TRBD1 (5 bases). Sequencing was carried out using PBMCs or a T cell subset sorted from them (not recorded which). The CDR3 protein is CASSQKEGNGYTF. Written as DNA, the CDR3 is TGCGCCAGCAGCCAAAAAGAGGGGAATGGCTACACCTTC.